These 4 T cell receptor beta chains came from one sample sequenced in a study of blood T cell repertoires in COVID-19. Here immunoSEQ multiplex PCR was the method, and the copy in TCRdb shows in-frame clones only, minus some. Counted here are 95,000 to 120,000 clones, about 80% occurring once; the ten biggest clones make up approximately 8.1%. Source material: peripheral blood. Receptors originate from a woman aged 40 to 49 with acute or convalescent COVID-19.

CDR3 in amino acids: CASSDQGGGNQAFF. The CDR3 nucleotides read TGTGCCAGCAGTGATCAAGGCGGGGGTAATCAAGCTTTCTTT. The gene calls are TRBV5-4 and TRBJ1-1; perhaps TRBD1 as D (5 bases). This CDR3 has 14 residues. Germline V gene sequence: CDR1 SGHNT, CDR2 YYREEE (reference sequence). V was cut by 5 bases and J by 9 bases, with 20 bases left in between.

The rearrangement joins TRBV5-4 to TRBJ1-2, with 9 bases matching TRBD1. V was pared by 2 bases and J by 8 bases, with 4 bases of the junction left unmatched. The V gene's germline CDR1 is SGHNT and CDR2 YYREEE (reference sequence). CDR3 length: 13 amino acids. For the CDR3, the DNA is TGTGCCAGCAGCTTACAGGGGGCTTGGGGCTACACCTTC. It codes for CASSLQGAWGYTF.

The chain has TRBV2 and TRBJ1-5, with TRBD1 identical over 9 bases. Trimming at V came to 8 bases and at J to 11 bases, leaving 13 bases not matched to a gene. This CDR3 is 14 amino acids long. Germline values: CDR1 SNHLY, CDR2 FYNNEI. CDR3 region: CASGRPGRDRAQHF. The CDR3 coding sequence is TGTGCCAGCGGACGACCCGGGAGGGACAGGGCCCAGCATTTT.

This chain uses TRBV19 with TRBJ2-7; possibly TRBD2 for D (6 bases). This CDR3 is built from 12 residues. Germline V gene sequence: CDR1 LNHDA, CDR2 SQIVND (reference sequence). The V and J ends lost 6 bases and 4 bases respectively, with 10 bases between them. The CDR3 loop is CASSQAGYEQYF. In DNA, the CDR3 is TGTGCCAGTAGCCAGGCGGGGTACGAGCAGTACTTC.